These 13 T cell receptor beta chains originate from one sample sequenced in a study of blood T cell repertoires in COVID-19. Libraries were prepared by immunoSEQ multiplex PCR; TCRdb keeps only in-frame clonotypes and omits some of them. The sample yields approximately 88,000 clones, roughly four fifths seen once. The sequenced sample was peripheral blood. These receptors all come from a woman of 80 years or more with active or convalescent COVID-19.

This clone was seen more than once but under ten times. This chain joins TRBV11-2 and TRBJ2-7; TRBD1 matches 9 bases. J gave up 3 bases and V 5 bases, and 8 bases lay outside the gene matches. Germline V lookup: CDR1 SGHAT, CDR2 FQNNGV. This CDR3 contains 15 residues. CDR3 amino acids: CASSAAGTGLYEQYF. The CDR3 DNA is TGTGCCAGCAGCGCAGCCGGGACAGGGCTCTACGAGCAGTACTTC.

The chain joins TRBV4-1 to TRBJ1-3; D may be TRBD1 (5 bases). V lost 0 bases and J 2 bases, leaving 17 bases between the germline ends. Germline V gene lookup returns CDR1 MGHRA and CDR2 YSYEKL. This CDR3 comprises 18 residues. The CDR3 DNA reads as TGCGCCAGCAGCCAAGAGGTGGGGCCGGGCGCGGCTGGAAACACCATATATTTT. As protein: CASSQEVGPGAAGNTIYF.

The chain couples TRBV29-1 to TRBJ1-2; tentatively, D is TRBD1 (6 bases). The CDR3 runs 13 residues. Trimming took 8 bases from V and 7 from J, leaving 20 bases between them. CDR1 and CDR2 from the germline V gene are SQVTM and ANQGSEA. CDR3 nucleotide sequence: TGCAGCTTTTCGGGGGGCCCAAAGGGTGGCTACACCTTC. This encodes CSFSGGPKGGYTF. The full variable domain, its missing parts supplied by reference TRBV29-1 and TRBJ1-2, is SAVISQKPSRDICQRGTSLTIQCQVDSQVTMMFWYRQQPGQSLTLIATANQGSEATYESGFVIDKFPISRPNLTFSTLTVSNMSPEDSSIYLCSFSGGPKGGYTFGSGTRLTVV.

This chain connects TRBV12-3 or TRBV12-4 to TRBJ2-5, with D possibly TRBD2 on 5 matching bases. V lost 6 bases to trimming and J lost 5 bases, with 13 bases between them. The CDR3 sequence is 13 residues long. The CDR3 here is CASRKLDSETQYF. CDR3 DNA sequence: TGTGCCAGCAGGAAACTAGACTCGGAGACCCAGTACTTC.

The chain combines TRBV7-3 with TRBJ2-1, with 9 bases identical to TRBD2. Per the germline V gene, CDR1 is SGHTA and CDR2 is FQGTGA. The CDR3 sequence is 18 residues long. V gave up 2 bases and J gave up 6 bases; unmatched junction bases: 14. DNA of the CDR3: TGTGCCAGCAGCTTATCCGCGGGGGGGCCGTCTATCCCCAATGAGCAGTTCTTC. It specifies CASSLSAGGPSIPNEQFF.

V usage is TRBV10-3 and J usage is TRBJ1-2; D is unresolved. The CDR3 has 12 amino acids. The germline V and J ends were trimmed by 2 bases and 8 bases, with 9 bases remaining between them. Looked up from germline, CDR1 is ENHRY and CDR2 is SYGVKD. The CDR3 spells CAISETVRGYTF. DNA for the CDR3: TGTGCCATCAGTGAGACAGTCCGCGGCTACACCTTC.

This sequence joins TRBV3-1 (or the pseudogene TRBV3-2) and TRBJ1-1, with 8 positions matching TRBD1. The CDR3 covers 15 residues. Trimming took 4 bases from V and 1 from J; bases not matched to a gene: 5. Germline CDR1 LGHDT, CDR2 YNNKEL (reference sequence). CDR3 in amino acids: CASSRWGQANTEAFF. The CDR3 nucleotides are TGTGCCAGCAGCCGATGGGGACAGGCGAACACTGAAGCTTTCTTT.

The rearrangement uses TRBV14 and TRBJ1-5; D not resolved. Looked up from germline, CDR1 is SGHDN and CDR2 is FVKESK. V was cut by 3 bases and J by 3 bases, with 15 bases left in between. The CDR3 totals 16 residues. The CDR3 sequence: CASSHPADTHNQPQHF. DNA for the CDR3: TGTGCCAGCAGCCACCCAGCTGACACTCACAATCAGCCCCAGCATTTT.

This CDR3 reads CASSHPGLNTGELFF. CDR3 bases: TGTGCCAGCAGCCACCCAGGACTCAACACCGGGGAGCTGTTTTTT. This chain links TRBV3-1 (or the pseudogene TRBV3-2) with TRBJ2-2, with TRBD2 as a possible D gene (5 bases). The ends were cut back, 3 bases at V and 2 bases at J, with 10 bases in the middle. The CDR3 covers 15 residues. Germline V gene lookup returns CDR1 LGHDT and CDR2 YNNKEL (reference sequence).

This clone was recorded once. The DNA of the CDR3 is TGCGCCAGCGGGACTAGCGGGGGGGCGAGAGAGACCCAGTACTTC. This gives the protein CASGTSGGARETQYF. This rearrangement joins TRBV5-1 to TRBJ2-5; TRBD2 matches at 16 bases. With 7 bases clipped from V and 4 bases from J, the junction kept 4 bases outside the gene matches. CDR3 length: 15 residues. Germline assignment: CDR1 SGHRS and CDR2 YFSETQ.

This sequence joins TRBV3-1 (or the pseudogene TRBV3-2) and TRBJ2-7, with a tentative D call TRBD2 (6 bases). Trimming cost V 4 bases and J 3 bases, with 16 bases left between them. The germline gives CDR1 LGHDT, CDR2 YNNKEL (reference sequence). The CDR3 runs 15 residues. CDR3 sequence: CASSRGTHGIYEQYF. The CDR3 nucleotides are TGTGCCAGCAGCCGCGGGACTCACGGTATCTACGAGCAGTACTTC.

This clone has a count of ten or more. The J gene is TRBJ1-2, the V gene TRBV9, with 7 bases aligning to TRBD1. CDR1 SGDLS and CDR2 YYNGEE come from the germline V gene. The junction had 6 bases not matched to a gene; V was cut back by 4 bases and J by 0 bases. The CDR3 extends over 15 amino acids. The CDR3 reads CASSQRQGTNYGYTF. CDR3 nucleotides: TGTGCCAGCAGCCAAAGACAGGGAACTAACTATGGCTACACCTTC.

The chain recombines TRBV27 with TRBJ1-1; 8 nucleotides align to TRBD1. The CDR3 is 12 residues long. CDR1 MNHEY and CDR2 SMNVEV come from the germline V gene (reference sequence). Unmatched junction bases numbered 8, after V lost 6 bases and J lost 11 bases. CDR3 protein: CASRRGQGWAFF. DNA of the CDR3: TGTGCCAGCAGGCGAGGACAGGGATGGGCTTTCTTT.